This TCR beta chain was documented in a study of T cell repertoires in cytomegalovirus infection. Overall study context: TCR beta signatures that were public indicated CMV infection and matching HLA type.

General study points: HLA-C-restricted CMV-specific TCR beta clonotypes prevailed in the ex vivo response.

TCRdb itself ran the reads through MiXCR, one entry per CDR3 protein. The sample has about 260,000 distinct CDR3 sequences, approximately 10% seen once; the top ten hold about 15%. This clonotype showed up many times. Its antigen is not identified. Input material: PBMCs. This TCR was recovered from a human donor in good health (CMV status not recorded). Some clones in this sample may be carry-over from other donors' samples.

CDR3 bases: TGCGCCAGCAGCTTGCAACTAGCGCTTTTCACAGATACGCAGTATTTT. Its protein product is CASSLQLALFTDTQYF. The rearrangement uses TRBV5-1 and TRBJ2-3, with 7 positions matching TRBD2. The germline V gene encodes CDR1 SGHRS and CDR2 YFSETQ. This CDR3 is 16 amino acids long. Germline trimming cut 1 base from V and 2 bases from J; bases unmatched to any gene: 7.